The entry below gives a single TCR beta chain sequence along with its context. Its specificity is not known. These data originate in a study of cytomegalovirus exposure and HLA in healthy donors. Germline lookup yields CDR1 SGDLS and CDR2 YYNGEE. The germline V and J ends were trimmed by 3 bases and 5 bases, with 11 bases remaining between them. This CDR3 comprises 13 residues. Study-level results: Among the CMV-associated chains, a few were confirmed in vitro as specific for CMV antigens. The study flagged around 150 TCR beta chains as cytomegalovirus-associated.

PCR amplification relied on 60 Vbeta primers (plus 13 Jbeta primers). The assay was immunoSEQ multiplex PCR, and TCRdb's table has in-frame clones only and misses some. The repertoire includes more than 130,000 clones, about 78% of them detected once, and 2.5% to 3.5% sits in the top ten. The chain joins TRBV9 to TRBJ1-1, with D unresolved. The receptor was isolated from a male donor in good health and CMV-seronegative. Sequencing input: PBMCs. Here the CDR3 DNA reads TGTGCCAGCAGCGACGGGAGTGAGACTGAAGCTTTCTTT. Translating it yields CASSDGSETEAFF.